This TCR beta chain is from a study of T cell responses to AZD1222 COVID-19 vaccine. Some clones are missing from TCRdb's copy, which holds only in-frame ones; the method was immunoSEQ multiplex PCR. The sample yields around 210,000 clones, around 94% seen once. Germline assignment: CDR1 SSHAT and CDR2 FNYEAQ (reference sequence). The CDR3 consists of 14 residues. Trimming stripped 2 bases from V and 4 bases from J, with 8 bases between. The chain has TRBV7-7 and TRBJ2-2; D is ambiguous. The specimen was peripheral blood, collected 28 days after the second dose of the MenACWY control vaccine. This TCR was recovered from an adult who received the MenACWY meningococcal vaccine as a control. The CDR3 nucleotides read TGTGCCAGCAGCTTAAGACGCGGCACCGGGGAGCTGTTTTTT. It yields the protein CASSLRRGTGELFF.